This entry lists 23 T cell receptor beta chains sequenced from one sample in a study of OX40 agonist ivuxolimab in advanced cancers. This table comes from immunoSEQ multiplex PCR, and its TCRdb copy is limited to in-frame clones, with some not included. The table includes around 16,000 clones, 80% to 90% detected once. The sequencing here drew on CD4+ or CD8+ T cells sorted from blood, taken in a trial of the OX40 agonist ivuxolimab. All receptors derive from an adult with an advanced solid tumor such as melanoma, head and neck, liver or kidney cancer.

This clone came up a few times. This chain connects TRBV4-2 to TRBJ1-1; D remains unclear. The germline V and J ends were trimmed by 6 bases and 1 base, with 6 bases remaining between them. The length of the CDR3 is 12 residues. Germline values: CDR1 LGHNA, CDR2 YNFKEQ. CDR3 DNA: TGTGCCAGCAGGCTTACGAACACTGAAGCTTTCTTT. This gives the protein CASRLTNTEAFF.

The chain carries TRBV14 and TRBJ2-2; D is unresolved. This CDR3 contains 15 residues. Trimming shortened V by 1 base and J by 0 bases, and 6 bases separated the two germline ends. The germline V gene encodes CDR1 SGHDN and CDR2 FVKESK. The CDR3 is CASSQGVANTGELFF. CDR3 sequence (DNA): TGTGCCAGCAGCCAAGGCGTAGCGAACACCGGGGAGCTGTTTTTT.

The CDR3 region has the DNA TGCGCCAGCAGCTTGGATCAGGGGTACGAGCAGTACTTC. Encoded protein: CASSLDQGYEQYF. The rearrangement uses TRBV5-1 and TRBJ2-7; D might be TRBD1 (6 bases). The CDR3 extends over 13 amino acids. The ends were cut back, 0 bases at V and 4 bases at J, with 8 bases in the middle. CDR1 and CDR2 from the germline V gene are SGHRS and YFSETQ.

The J gene is TRBJ1-5, the V gene TRBV19; TRBD1 is a possible D gene (5 bases). This CDR3 has 16 amino acids. Trimming took 3 bases from V and 0 from J, leaving 12 bases between them. The germline gives CDR1 LNHDA, CDR2 SQIVND (reference sequence). The CDR3 protein is CASSMGRTTSNQPQHF. CDR3 DNA sequence: TGTGCCAGTAGTATGGGGCGGACAACTAGCAATCAGCCCCAGCATTTT.

This sequence joins TRBV15 and TRBJ1-3; D is undetermined. V was cut by 4 bases and J by 3 bases, with 16 bases left in between. The CDR3 sequence is 16 residues long. Germline V CDR1 and CDR2: LNHNV, YYDKDF (reference sequence). The CDR3 nucleotides are TGTGCCACCAGCAAAGGACCGCTCATGAATGGAAACACCATATATTTT. Amino acids: CATSKGPLMNGNTIYF. The complete variable domain, with remaining parts taken from reference TRBV15 and TRBJ1-3, reads DAMVIQNPRYQVTQFGKPVTLSCSQTLNHNVMYWYQQKSSQAPKLLFHYYDKDFNNEADTPDNFQSRRPNTSFCFLDIRSPGLGDTAMYLCATSKGPLMNGNTIYFGEGSWLTVV.

The chain carries TRBV28 and TRBJ2-5; 7 nucleotides line up with TRBD2. The CDR3 has 14 amino acids. V lost 5 bases to trimming and J lost 1 base; unmatched junction nucleotides: 4. Germline V gene sequence: CDR1 MDHEN, CDR2 SYDVKM. The chain's CDR3 is CASSRSGPQETQYF. CDR3 sequence (DNA): TGTGCCAGCAGTCGTAGCGGGCCCCAAGAGACCCAGTACTTC.

The genes are TRBV12-5 and TRBJ2-1, with D maybe TRBD2 (5 bases). The CDR3 is 14 amino acids. CDR1 and CDR2 (germline): LGHNT, FRNRAP. Between the trimmed V and J ends, which lost 1 base and 5 bases, there was a span of 9 bases. The CDR3 bases are TGTGCTAGTGGTTTGGGTTCCGGGGACAATGAGCAGTTCTTC. Translated, it gives CASGLGSGDNEQFF.

The rearrangement uses TRBV7-6 and TRBJ2-5, with D possibly matching TRBD2 (5 bases). The CDR3 covers 13 residues. CDR1 SGHVS and CDR2 FNYEAQ come from the germline V gene. The V end lost 4 bases, the J end lost 2 bases, and 8 bases lay between the germline ends. The CDR3 here is CASSSRLQETQYF. The CDR3 DNA reads as TGTGCCAGCAGCTCTAGACTACAAGAGACCCAGTACTTC.

The rearrangement joins TRBV6-4 to TRBJ1-3; no reliable D call. The germline V gene has CDR1 MRHNA and CDR2 SNTAGT. Trimming stripped 5 bases from V and 0 bases from J, with 8 bases between. This CDR3 contains 14 residues. CDR3 bases: TGTGCCAGCAGTTACGGCGGCTCTGGAAACACCATATATTTT. This translates into CASSYGGSGNTIYF.

This chain uses TRBV28 with TRBJ2-7; D possibly uses TRBD1 or TRBD2 (5 bases each). The CDR3 length is 16 residues. Germline CDR1 reads MDHEN; CDR2 reads SYDVKM. Trimming stripped 5 bases from V and 0 bases from J, with 17 bases between. For the CDR3, the DNA is TGTGCCAGCAGTCCCCACCGGGACCTTTCCTCCTACGAGCAGTACTTC. Residues: CASSPHRDLSSYEQYF.

The chain uses TRBV9 and TRBJ2-7; D might be TRBD1 (6 bases). The CDR3 has 15 amino acids. The germline V gene has CDR1 SGDLS and CDR2 YYNGEE. V lost 0 bases, J lost 1 base, and 11 bases lay in between. The CDR3 DNA reads TGTGCCAGCAGCGTAGGTTCGACAGGTTCCTACGAGCAGTACTTC. Translated: CASSVGSTGSYEQYF.

The chain recombines TRBV4-1 with TRBJ2-2; the D gene is possibly TRBD1 (6 bases). The CDR3 covers 15 residues. V was pared by 0 bases and J by 5 bases, with 10 bases between. Germline CDR1 reads MGHRA; CDR2 reads YSYEKL. The CDR3 region is CASSQEQGKTGELFF. CDR3 DNA sequence: TGCGCCAGCAGCCAAGAACAGGGTAAAACCGGGGAGCTGTTTTTT.

This clone turned up a few times. The chain has TRBV25-1 and TRBJ2-7; 11 positions match TRBD1. The CDR3 has 14 amino acids. V was pared by 3 bases and J by 4 bases, with 2 bases of the junction left unmatched. Germline CDR1 MGHDK, CDR2 SYGVNS. CDR3: CASSDRDRGYEQYF. DNA for the CDR3: TGTGCCAGCAGTGACCGGGACAGGGGGTACGAGCAGTACTTC.

The CDR3 DNA sequence: TGTGCCAGCAGTGGGACCCGGGCAGCAGATACGCAGTATTTT. Its protein product is CASSGTRAADTQYF. The rearrangement uses TRBV2 and TRBJ2-3; D is undetermined. Trimming left V 4 bases short and J 4 bases short, with 12 bases between. CDR1 is SNHLY and CDR2 is FYNNEI in the germline V gene. CDR3 length: 14 residues.

The chain is built from TRBV28 and TRBJ2-2; 9 positions match TRBD2. CDR1 MDHEN and CDR2 SYDVKM come from the germline V gene. This CDR3 is 17 amino acids long. Trimming at V came to 2 bases and at J to 6 bases, leaving 10 bases not matched to a gene. The CDR3 spells CASSLARGSSGAGELFF. In DNA form, the CDR3 reads TGTGCCAGCAGTTTAGCCCGGGGGTCTAGCGGGGCCGGGGAGCTGTTTTTT.

J is TRBJ1-1 and V is TRBV28; 7 positions agree with TRBD1. V shed 0 bases and J 5 bases; nucleotides not matched to a gene: 12. Looked up from germline, CDR1 is MDHEN and CDR2 is SYDVKM. CDR3 length: 17 amino acids. The CDR3 DNA is TGTGCCAGCAGTTTATGGATTGGGGGCCAGGGGGTTACTGAAGCTTTCTTT. The encoded protein is CASSLWIGGQGVTEAFF.

This clone was seen at least ten times. J is TRBJ2-7 and V is TRBV28; TRBD1 matches 7 bases. Germline values: CDR1 MDHEN, CDR2 SYDVKM. The CDR3 length is 13 residues. V lost 6 bases and J lost 2; bases outside the gene matches: 4. The CDR3 DNA follows: TGTGCCAGCAGCGACAGGGATCCCTACGAGCAGTACTTC. This sequence encodes CASSDRDPYEQYF.

The gene calls are TRBV5-1 and TRBJ2-3; D gene unclear. Deletions cut 3 bases from V and 0 bases from J, with 11 bases between. The CDR3 extends over 15 amino acids. Germline V gives CDR1 SGHRS, CDR2 YFSETQ. The DNA for the CDR3 is TGCGCCAGCAGCTCGGCGATAACTAGCACAGATACGCAGTATTTT. Translation: CASSSAITSTDTQYF.

The chain links TRBV4-1 to TRBJ2-7, with 8 bases lining up with TRBD2. Germline V gives CDR1 MGHRA, CDR2 YSYEKL. Germline trimming cut 3 bases from V and 7 bases from J; bases unmatched to any gene: 20. There are 18 residues in the CDR3. CDR3 in amino acids: CASSHSLPAREGRGEQYF. CDR3 in DNA: TGCGCCAGCAGCCATTCCTTACCGGCCCGGGAGGGCCGGGGAGAGCAGTACTTC.

The chain couples TRBV6-5 to TRBJ2-5, with 9 bases identical to TRBD1. This CDR3 has 15 residues. The V gene's germline CDR1 is MNHEY and CDR2 SVGAGI. Trimming cost V 0 bases and J 2 bases; bases outside gene matches: 1. CDR3 nucleotide sequence: TGTGCCAGCAGTTACTCCGGGACAGGGCAAGAGACCCAGTACTTC. Encoded protein: CASSYSGTGQETQYF.

This clone came up once. The chain uses TRBV14 and TRBJ2-7, with a tentative D call TRBD1 (6 bases). The CDR3 contains 13 residues. The V gene lost 4 bases and the J gene lost 2 bases, with 9 bases spanning the gap. From germline, CDR1 is SGHDN and CDR2 FVKESK. The CDR3 is CASSLQGTYEQYF. CDR3 DNA: TGTGCCAGCAGCCTGCAGGGGACCTACGAGCAGTACTTC.

The chain recombines TRBV7-9 with TRBJ2-5; 8 bases fit TRBD2. V was pared by 2 bases and J by 1 base, with 6 bases of the junction left unmatched. Germline CDR1 and CDR2: SEHNR and FQNEAQ (reference sequence). The CDR3 is made up of 16 amino acids. The CDR3 DNA reads as TGTGCCAGCAGCTTAAGCGTAGCGGGACTCCAAGAGACCCAGTACTTC. Its protein product is CASSLSVAGLQETQYF.

The V and J genes are TRBV11-2 and TRBJ2-7; TRBD2 agrees at 7 bases. V trimming: 0 bases; J trimming: 3 bases; junction bases outside the gene matches: 11. Germline V gives CDR1 SGHAT, CDR2 FQNNGV. The CDR3 loop spans 17 amino acids. The CDR3 spells CASSLDPPGLLLYEQYF. In DNA form, the CDR3 reads TGTGCCAGCAGCTTAGACCCGCCGGGACTACTCCTCTACGAGCAGTACTTC.